This T cell receptor (beta chain) came from a study of human T cells and chemical hapten exposure. The CDR3 has 11 amino acids. V was pared by 5 bases and J by 0 bases, with 1 base between. Germline CDR1 is SNHLY and CDR2 is FYNNEI. This clonotype was seen many times. TCRdb passed the RACE reads through MiXCR, listing each CDR3 protein once. The sample has 270,000 or so distinct CDR3 sequences; roughly 7.7% are singletons. As for time point: pre-sensitization, week 0. Treatment specified: therapeutic diphenylcyclopropenone sensitization with weekly scalp DPC. The TCR originated in a man aged 18 to 30 with alopecia areata. Some clones in this sample may be carry-over from other donors' samples. This sample comprised whole blood, obtained in connection with sensitization to the hapten diphenylcyclopropenone (DPC). The rearrangement uses TRBV2 and TRBJ1-2; D call uncertain. The CDR3 bases are TGTGCCAGCAGTACTAACTATGGCTACACCTTC. Translation: CASSTNYGYTF.